A selection of T cell receptor beta chains follows, all from one sample in a study of T cells in localized non-small cell lung cancer. The table came from immunoSEQ multiplex PCR; TCRdb's copy has only in-frame clones and leaves some out. The data hold 40,000 to 50,000 clones, with about 88% observed a single time. The starting material was peripheral blood, obtained before any cancer treatment. These receptors came from a woman aged 18-49 years with stage III lung adenocarcinoma. Both conserved end residues are part of each CDR3. The D gene is left open where the match is weak. For some rows the clone size is stated as once, few or many, or as a class when expanded; others skip it.

TRBJ1-4 | . | . | TRBV6-1 | CASNLGGEVEKLFF | TGTGCCAGCAATTTAGGGGGTGAGGTTGAAAAACTGTTTTTT
TRBJ2-1 | . | . | TRBV30 | CAWSANRGARSSYNEQFF | TGTGCCTGGAGTGCTAACCGCGGGGCTAGGAGCTCCTACAATGAGCAGTTCTTC
TRBJ2-6 | few | TRBD1 | TRBV5-5 | CASSSTGTGRSGANVLTF | TGTGCCAGCAGCTCCACTGGGACAGGGAGGTCGGGGGCCAACGTCCTGACTTTC
TRBJ2-7 | . | . | TRBV9 | CASSSVGSSYEQYF | TGTGCCAGCTCCTCGGTGGGGAGCTCCTACGAGCAGTACTTC
TRBJ1-6 | . | . | TRBV4-1 | CASSHGAVSPLHF | TGCGCCAGCAGCCATGGCGCGGTTTCACCCCTCCACTTT
TRBJ1-6 | once | . | TRBV9 | CASSAVPDGWQPLHF | TGTGCCAGCAGCGCCGTACCCGACGGGTGGCAACCCCTCCACTTT
TRBJ2-1 | . | TRBD2 | TRBV9 | CASSGGTTLDEQFF | TGTGCCAGCAGCGGAGGGACTACGCTGGATGAGCAGTTCTTC
TRBJ2-1 | few | TRBD2 | TRBV10-3 | CAISENEGLADYNEQFF | TGTGCCATCAGTGAGAACGAGGGACTAGCGGATTACAATGAGCAGTTCTTC
TRBJ2-2 | . | . | TRBV14 | CASSHPNTGELFF | TGTGCCAGCAGCCACCCGAACACCGGGGAGCTGTTTTTT
TRBJ1-1 | . | . | TRBV2 | CASHPGVVMNTEAFF | TGTGCCAGCCATCCAGGAGTAGTTATGAACACTGAAGCTTTCTTT
TRBJ2-3 | . | TRBD1 | TRBV2 | CAGTGTGYTDTQYF | TGTGCCGGGACCGGGACAGGCTACACAGATACGCAGTATTTT
TRBJ1-6 | . | . | TRBV11-2 | CASSPWGQDNSPLHF | TGTGCCAGCAGCCCCTGGGGACAAGATAATTCACCCCTCCACTTT
TRBJ1-6 | . | TRBD1 | TRBV6-6 | CASTTGNNSPLHF | TGTGCCAGCACGACAGGGAACAATTCACCCCTCCACTTT
TRBJ1-2 | . | TRBD1 | TRBV19 | CASRDQDRAHGYTF | TGTGCCAGTAGGGATCAGGACAGGGCCCATGGCTACACCTTC
TRBJ2-6 | . | TRBD2 | TRBV7-9 | CASSRGGSGANVLTF | TGTGCCAGCAGCCGCGGGGGCTCTGGGGCCAACGTCCTGACTTTC
TRBJ1-6 | . | . | TRBV6-5 | CASSYTGGGALRPLHF | TGTGCCAGCAGTTACACGGGTGGGGGGGCCCTAAGACCCCTCCACTTT
TRBJ2-7 | . | . | TRBV28 | CASSLGGGGNLEQYF | TGTGCCAGCAGTTTGGGAGGGGGGGGCAACCTCGAGCAGTACTTC
TRBJ1-5 | . | . | TRBV6-1 | CASSIYRVGQPQHF | TGTGCCAGCAGTATCTACAGGGTAGGTCAGCCCCAGCATTTT
TRBJ2-5 | once | . | TRBV7-2 | CASSLVVGKETQYF | TGTGCCAGCAGCTTAGTCGTCGGAAAAGAGACCCAGTACTTC
TRBJ1-2 | . | . | TRBV6-1 | CASSEASNYGYTF | TGTGCCAGCAGTGAAGCTTCTAACTATGGCTACACCTTC
TRBJ1-1 | . | . | TRBV19 | CASTRGGLGSEAFF | TGTGCCAGTACAAGGGGGGGCTTGGGGTCTGAAGCTTTCTTT
TRBJ1-4 | . | TRBD1 | TRBV19 | CASSISGTVGQKLFF | TGTGCCAGTAGTATCTCTGGGACAGTCGGACAAAAACTGTTTTTT
TRBJ1-6 | once | . | TRBV9 | CASSVRADSYNSPLHF | TGTGCCAGCAGCGTACGGGCGGACTCCTATAATTCACCCCTCCACTTT
TRBJ2-1 | . | TRBD2 | TRBV29-1 | CSVELAGGPLGYNEQFF | TGCAGCGTTGAACTAGCGGGGGGGCCATTGGGCTACAATGAGCAGTTCTTC
TRBJ2-7 | few | . | TRBV6-1 | CASSVSSDSYEQYF | TGTGCCAGCAGTGTATCTAGCGACTCCTACGAGCAGTACTTC
TRBJ1-1 | . | TRBD1 | TRBV6-5 | CASSRQGWTEAFF | TGTGCCAGCAGCCGACAGGGATGGACTGAAGCTTTCTTT
TRBJ2-5 | once | . | TRBV5-1 | CASSLSVGQGETQYF | TGCGCCAGCAGCTTGTCGGTAGGGCAGGGAGAGACCCAGTACTTC
TRBJ2-2 | once | . | TRBV6-6 | CASIQGNTGELFF | TGTGCCAGTATACAGGGGAACACCGGGGAGCTGTTTTTT
TRBJ1-1 | . | TRBD1 | TRBV7-9 | CASSRTGGTEAFF | TGTGCCAGCAGCAGGACAGGGGGCACTGAAGCTTTCTTT
TRBJ1-2 | . | . | TRBV7-2 | CASSLLTRNYGYTF | TGTGCCAGCAGCTTACTGACACGGAACTATGGCTACACCTTC
TRBJ2-7 | once | TRBD2 | TRBV7-9 | CASSLSGVTGSYEQYF | TGTGCCAGCAGCTTGAGCGGGGTTACCGGCTCCTACGAGCAGTACTTC